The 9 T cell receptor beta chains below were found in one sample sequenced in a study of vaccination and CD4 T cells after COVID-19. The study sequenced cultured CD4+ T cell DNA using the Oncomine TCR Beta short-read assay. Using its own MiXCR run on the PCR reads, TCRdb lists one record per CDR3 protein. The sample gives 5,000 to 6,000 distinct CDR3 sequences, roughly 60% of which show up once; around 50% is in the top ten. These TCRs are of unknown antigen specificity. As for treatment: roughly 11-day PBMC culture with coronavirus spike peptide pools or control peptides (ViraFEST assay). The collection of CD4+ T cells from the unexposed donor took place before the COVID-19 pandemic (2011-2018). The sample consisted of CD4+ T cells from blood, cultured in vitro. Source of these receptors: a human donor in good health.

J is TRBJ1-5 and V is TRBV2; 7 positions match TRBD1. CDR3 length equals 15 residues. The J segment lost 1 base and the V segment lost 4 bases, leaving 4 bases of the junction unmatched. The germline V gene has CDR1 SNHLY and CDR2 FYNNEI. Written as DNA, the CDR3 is TGTGCCAGCAGTGGACAGGGAGCCAGCAATCAGCCCCAGCATTTT. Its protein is CASSGQGASNQPQHF.

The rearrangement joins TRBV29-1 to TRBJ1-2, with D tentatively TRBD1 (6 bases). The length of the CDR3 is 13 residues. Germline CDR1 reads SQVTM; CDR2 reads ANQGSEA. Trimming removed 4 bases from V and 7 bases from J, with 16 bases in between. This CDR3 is CSVGGRGDGGYTF. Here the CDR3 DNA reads TGCAGCGTTGGAGGCAGGGGCGACGGTGGCTACACCTTC.

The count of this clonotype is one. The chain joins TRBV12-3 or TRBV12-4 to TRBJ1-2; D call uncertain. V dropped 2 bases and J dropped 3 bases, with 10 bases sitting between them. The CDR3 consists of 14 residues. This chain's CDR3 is CASSLFGRHYGYTF. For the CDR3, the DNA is TGTGCCAGCAGTTTATTTGGACGGCACTATGGCTACACCTTC.

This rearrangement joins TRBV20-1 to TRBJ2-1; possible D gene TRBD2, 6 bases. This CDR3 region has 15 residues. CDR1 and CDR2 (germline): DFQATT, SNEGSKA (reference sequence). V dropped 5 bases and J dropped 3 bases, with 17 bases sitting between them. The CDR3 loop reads CSASPPVGLYNEQFF. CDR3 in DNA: TGCAGTGCTTCTCCTCCCGTGGGACTCTACAATGAGCAGTTCTTC.

The CDR3 DNA sequence: TGTGCCAGCTCACTCGGGACAGGGAACTCCTACGAGCAGTACTTC. Translated: CASSLGTGNSYEQYF. The chain joins TRBV18 to TRBJ2-7; 9 positions match TRBD1. The V and J ends lost 4 bases and 0 bases, in that order; junction bases with no gene match: 4. The CDR3 consists of 15 residues. Germline V gene sequence: CDR1 KGHSH, CDR2 LQKENI.

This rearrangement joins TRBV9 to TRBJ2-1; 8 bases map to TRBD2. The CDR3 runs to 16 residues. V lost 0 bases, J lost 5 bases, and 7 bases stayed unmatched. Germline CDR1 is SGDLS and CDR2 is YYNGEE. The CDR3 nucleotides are TGTGCCAGCAGCGTAGATCTAGCGGGTATTGACAATGAGCAGTTCTTC. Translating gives CASSVDLAGIDNEQFF. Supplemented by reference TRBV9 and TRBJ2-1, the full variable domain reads DSGVTQTPKHLITATGQRVTLRCSPRSGDLSVYWYQQSLDQGLQFLIQYYNGEERAKGNILERFSAQQFPDLHSELNLSSLELGDSALYFCASSVDLAGIDNEQFFGPGTRLTVL.

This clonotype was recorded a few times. The chain's CDR3 is CASSPEGLQPQHF. As DNA, the CDR3 is TGTGCCAGCAGCCCGGAGGGGCTTCAGCCCCAGCATTTT. This sequence joins TRBV27 and TRBJ1-5, with D possibly being TRBD1 (5 bases). V shed 6 bases and J shed 6 bases, with 12 bases lying between them. The CDR3 is made up of 13 amino acids. Per germline, CDR1 MNHEY and CDR2 SMNVEV (reference sequence).

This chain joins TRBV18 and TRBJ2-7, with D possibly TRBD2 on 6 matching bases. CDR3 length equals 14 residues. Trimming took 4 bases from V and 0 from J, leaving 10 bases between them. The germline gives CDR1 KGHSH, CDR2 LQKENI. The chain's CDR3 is CASSQDGSSYEQYF. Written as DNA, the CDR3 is TGTGCCAGCTCACAGGACGGGAGCTCCTACGAGCAGTACTTC.

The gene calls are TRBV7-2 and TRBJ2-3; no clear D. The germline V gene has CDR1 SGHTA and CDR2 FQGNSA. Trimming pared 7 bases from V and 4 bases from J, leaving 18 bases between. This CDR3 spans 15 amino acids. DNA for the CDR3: TGTGCCAGCACCTCCGCGCCGTTTGGGGCAGATACGCAGTATTTT. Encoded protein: CASTSAPFGADTQYF.